The 8 T cell receptor beta chains below come from one sample, sequenced in a study of memory CD4+ T cells and cytomegalovirus serostatus (dated by TCRdb to between 2018 and 2021). A FACSAria II was used to sort memory CD4+ T cells, defined as single viable CD3+CD4+CD8-CD45RO+ cells. Libraries were made using the immunoSEQ multiplex PCR assay. TCRdb holds this immuneACCESS table with in-frame rearrangements only. Some clones are missing; in checked studies, unresolved V genes explain under half, and the rest has no known cause. Counted in this sample were some 50,000 clones; approximately 74% of them appeared once. Around 1.2% of the sample belongs to the ten largest clones. The sequenced sample was memory CD4+ T cells from blood. Receptors were obtained from an adult in good health and CMV-seropositive.

Notes on this clone: Different DNA sequences within this sample yield the same CDR3. The chain links TRBV20-1 to TRBJ2-1; D unresolved. The CDR3 is 11 amino acids. CDR1 is DFQATT and CDR2 is SNEGSKA in the germline V gene (reference sequence). The V gene lost 6 bases and the J gene lost 2 bases, with 5 bases spanning the gap. Here the CDR3 reads CSASPYNEQFF. DNA of the CDR3: TGCAGTGCGTCGCCCTACAATGAGCAGTTCTTC.

V usage is TRBV5-1 and J usage is TRBJ2-7, with D unresolved. Trimming removed 0 bases at V and 1 base at J, with 14 bases between. From germline, CDR1 is SGHRS and CDR2 YFSETQ. The CDR3 is 16 residues long. The CDR3 DNA is TGCGCCAGCAGCTTGGGGAAAAGGGTTGGATCCTACGAGCAGTACTTC. Protein: CASSLGKRVGSYEQYF. Complete variable domain (other parts from reference TRBV5-1 and TRBJ2-7): KAGVTQTPRYLIKTRGQQVTLSCSPISGHRSVSWYQQTPGQGLQFLFEYFSETQRNKGNFPGRFSGRQFSNSRSEMNVSTLELGDSALYLCASSLGKRVGSYEQYFGPGTRLTVT.

The chain links TRBV28 to TRBJ1-4; 8 bases are shared with TRBD1. CDR3 size: 16 residues. Germline CDR1 MDHEN, CDR2 SYDVKM. With 5 bases clipped from V and 8 bases from J, the junction kept 13 bases outside the gene matches. The DNA of the CDR3 is TGTGCCAGCAGTACTCGATCCCACAGGGGGGGCGAAAAACTGTTTTTT. Amino acid sequence: CASSTRSHRGGEKLFF.

The V and J genes are TRBV10-3 and TRBJ2-1; D uncertain. This CDR3 is 11 amino acids long. V lost 5 bases to trimming and J lost 6 bases, with 5 bases between them. Germline CDR1 and CDR2: ENHRY and SYGVKD. The chain's CDR3 is CAISRANEQFF. DNA for the CDR3: TGTGCCATCAGTCGGGCCAATGAGCAGTTCTTC.

The V and J genes are TRBV9 and TRBJ1-2; 8 bases map to TRBD1. V lost 7 bases to trimming and J lost 5 bases; unmatched junction nucleotides: 7. The CDR3 runs 13 residues. CDR1 and CDR2 (germline): SGDLS, YYNGEE. The CDR3 DNA sequence: TGTGCCAGCGAGCCGGGGACAGGATATGGCTACACCTTC. Protein sequence: CASEPGTGYGYTF.

CDR3 region: CASSLRLAGLETQYF. Here the CDR3 DNA reads TGTGCCAGCAGCTTAAGACTAGCGGGGTTAGAGACCCAGTACTTC. The chain couples TRBV7-9 to TRBJ2-5, with TRBD2 identical over 11 bases. The germline V gene encodes CDR1 SEHNR and CDR2 FQNEAQ (reference sequence). This CDR3 is 15 amino acids long. V was pared by 2 bases and J by 4 bases, with 3 bases of the junction left unmatched.

The chain recombines TRBV7-2 with TRBJ2-2; 8 bases line up with TRBD2. The CDR3 has 16 amino acids. Germline lookup yields CDR1 SGHTA and CDR2 FQGNSA. Losses at the gene ends were 4 bases for V and 7 bases for J; bases not matched to a gene: 11. In nucleotides, the CDR3 is TGTGCCAGCAGCTCCGGGGGGGCTAACACGGGCGGGGAGCTGTTTTTT. It is translated as CASSSGGANTGGELFF.

This clone was found a few times. The DNA of the CDR3 is TGTGCCATCAGTGACTTAGCAGGCGAGACCCAGTACTTC. It is translated as CAISDLAGETQYF. The chain links TRBV10-3 to TRBJ2-5; D gene uncertain. CDR3 length equals 13 residues. The germline CDR1 and CDR2 sequences are ENHRY and SYGVKD. Deletions cut 3 bases from V and 5 bases from J, with 10 bases between.